This is a list of T cell receptor beta chains from one sample in a study of shared clonotypes between healthy human individuals. This table comes from immunoSEQ multiplex PCR, and its TCRdb copy is limited to in-frame clones, with some not included. The table lists around 2.5 million clones, 80% to 95% of them singletons. Material for sequencing was naive CD4+ T cells from PBMCs. These receptors all come from a man between 18 and 29 years old in good health. Some clones in this sample may be carry-over from other donors' samples. CDR3s include the opening cysteine and the closing phenylalanine or tryptophan. The order of the fields is D gene, clone size, V gene, J gene, CDR3 DNA, CDR3 protein. D genes are given only for firm matches. Not every row has a clone size; where given, it reads once, few, many or a size class.

D gene: .
clone size: .
V gene: TRBV7-9
J gene: TRBJ1-2
CDR3 DNA: TGTGCCAGCAGCCCTCGTGTGAGGTCTAACTATGGCTACACCTTC
CDR3 protein: CASSPRVRSNYGYTF

D gene: TRBD1
clone size: .
V gene: TRBV5-6
J gene: TRBJ2-1
CDR3 DNA: TGTGCCAGCAGCTCCCGCGGACAGGGGCTCAATGAGCAGTTCTTC
CDR3 protein: CASSSRGQGLNEQFF

D gene: .
clone size: .
V gene: TRBV5-4
J gene: TRBJ2-2
CDR3 DNA: TGTGCCAGCAGCTTGTTCAGAAACACCGGGGAGCTGTTTTTT
CDR3 protein: CASSLFRNTGELFF

D gene: .
clone size: few
V gene: TRBV2
J gene: TRBJ2-7
CDR3 DNA: TGTGCCAGCAAGCGCTACGAGCAGTACTTC
CDR3 protein: CASKRYEQYF

D gene: TRBD1
clone size: .
V gene: TRBV6-5
J gene: TRBJ1-2
CDR3 DNA: TGTGCCAGCAGTTACTCCCCTTGGACAGGGGGGTTTGGCTACACCTTC
CDR3 protein: CASSYSPWTGGFGYTF

D gene: .
clone size: .
V gene: TRBV14
J gene: TRBJ1-4
CDR3 DNA: TGTGCCAGCAGCCTTTACGGGACGAAGAATGAAAAACTGTTTTTT
CDR3 protein: CASSLYGTKNEKLFF

D gene: .
clone size: .
V gene: TRBV5-1
J gene: TRBJ2-1
CDR3 DNA: TGCGCCAGCAGCTTGGAGGGAGGCGGTGGGAATGAGCAGTTCTTC
CDR3 protein: CASSLEGGGGNEQFF

D gene: TRBD1
clone size: .
V gene: TRBV7-2
J gene: TRBJ2-1
CDR3 DNA: TGTGCCAGCAGCCCACAGGGGCATGAGCAGTTCTTC
CDR3 protein: CASSPQGHEQFF

D gene: TRBD2
clone size: .
V gene: TRBV6-5
J gene: TRBJ2-7
CDR3 DNA: TGTGCCAGCAGGGCAGGGACTAGCGGATCCTACGAGCAGTACTTC
CDR3 protein: CASRAGTSGSYEQYF

D gene: TRBD1
clone size: .
V gene: TRBV9
J gene: TRBJ1-3
CDR3 DNA: TGTGCCAGCAGCGTGTCCGGGACAGGGTCCGTTGGAAACACCATATATTTT
CDR3 protein: CASSVSGTGSVGNTIYF

D gene: .
clone size: .
V gene: TRBV7-2
J gene: TRBJ2-7
CDR3 DNA: TGTGCCAGCAGCTTAGATCTAAGCCGCAGACTGGCTCACGAGCAGTACTTC
CDR3 protein: CASSLDLSRRLAHEQYF

D gene: .
clone size: .
V gene: TRBV19
J gene: TRBJ1-5
CDR3 DNA: TGTGCCAGTAGTATTGGGGAGCCAGCAAAGCCGCCCCAGCATTTT
CDR3 protein: CASSIGEPAKPPQHF

D gene: TRBD1
clone size: .
V gene: TRBV10-3
J gene: TRBJ2-5
CDR3 DNA: TGTGCCATCAGGGGACAGGGGATGGAGACCCAGTACTTC
CDR3 protein: CAIRGQGMETQYF

D gene: .
clone size: .
V gene: TRBV4-3
J gene: TRBJ2-7
CDR3 DNA: TGCGCCAGCAGCCAAGATCTCATGTGGGAGCAGTACTTC
CDR3 protein: CASSQDLMWEQYF

D gene: .
clone size: .
V gene: TRBV7-9
J gene: TRBJ2-1
CDR3 DNA: TGTGCCAGCAGCCCGACGAGTTCCGGGACACTACCCTATGAGCAGTTCTTC
CDR3 protein: CASSPTSSGTLPYEQFF

D gene: .
clone size: .
V gene: TRBV28
J gene: TRBJ2-5
CDR3 DNA: TGTGCCAGCAGCCCTCCTGGGGTTGGAGAGACCCAGTACTTC
CDR3 protein: CASSPPGVGETQYF

D gene: TRBD2
clone size: .
V gene: TRBV7-3
J gene: TRBJ2-1
CDR3 DNA: TGTGCCAGCAGCTCACCAGAAGGACTAGCGGGTTACAATGAGCAGTTCTTC
CDR3 protein: CASSSPEGLAGYNEQFF

D gene: .
clone size: .
V gene: TRBV4-1
J gene: TRBJ1-5
CDR3 DNA: TGCGCCAGCAGCCAAGATCAAGTTGGGGCGGGCAATCAGCCCCAGCATTTT
CDR3 protein: CASSQDQVGAGNQPQHF

D gene: TRBD1
clone size: .
V gene: TRBV2
J gene: TRBJ1-3
CDR3 DNA: TGTGCCAGCCGGTCCCTCCGACAGGGGGACCGCGGAAACACCATATATTTT
CDR3 protein: CASRSLRQGDRGNTIYF

D gene: TRBD2
clone size: .
V gene: TRBV5-4
J gene: TRBJ2-5
CDR3 DNA: TGTGCCAGCACCCAGGAACTAGCGGGAATAGAGACCCAGTACTTC
CDR3 protein: CASTQELAGIETQYF

D gene: .
clone size: .
V gene: TRBV4-1
J gene: TRBJ1-6
CDR3 DNA: TGCGCCAGCAGCCCTGGCAGGGCCAGCTCCTATAATTCACCCCTCCACTTT
CDR3 protein: CASSPGRASSYNSPLHF

D gene: .
clone size: once
V gene: TRBV7-3
J gene: TRBJ1-3
CDR3 DNA: TGTGCCAGCAGCCGCTCGACTGGAAACACCATATATTTT
CDR3 protein: CASSRSTGNTIYF

D gene: TRBD2
clone size: .
V gene: TRBV5-1
J gene: TRBJ2-1
CDR3 DNA: TGCGCCAGTATGAGCGGGAGGGCCTTAAATGAGCAGTTCTTC
CDR3 protein: CASMSGRALNEQFF

D gene: TRBD2
clone size: .
V gene: TRBV29-1
J gene: TRBJ2-2
CDR3 DNA: TGCAGCGTTGTTCGGGGGGTTAACACCGGGGAGCTGTTTTTT
CDR3 protein: CSVVRGVNTGELFF

D gene: .
clone size: .
V gene: TRBV30
J gene: TRBJ1-1
CDR3 DNA: TGTGCCGGTAGAGGGTCGCGCGGGAAAAGCACTGAAGCTTTCTTT
CDR3 protein: CAGRGSRGKSTEAFF

D gene: TRBD2
clone size: once
V gene: TRBV18
J gene: TRBJ2-1
CDR3 DNA: TGTGCCAGCTCACCCCGGGGACTAGCGGGAGTGTCGGTGCACAATGAGCAGTTCTTC
CDR3 protein: CASSPRGLAGVSVHNEQFF

D gene: TRBD1
clone size: .
V gene: TRBV6-1
J gene: TRBJ1-4
CDR3 DNA: TGTGCCAGCAGTGGCCGACAGGGGATAAGTGAAAAACTGTTTTTT
CDR3 protein: CASSGRQGISEKLFF

D gene: .
clone size: .
V gene: TRBV14
J gene: TRBJ2-1
CDR3 DNA: TGTGCCAGCAGCCCAGGGAGCTCCTACAATGAGCAGTTCTTC
CDR3 protein: CASSPGSSYNEQFF

D gene: TRBD1
clone size: .
V gene: TRBV4-1
J gene: TRBJ1-1
CDR3 DNA: TGCGCCAGCAGCCACGACAGGGTCTCCTTGAACACTGAAGCTTTCTTT
CDR3 protein: CASSHDRVSLNTEAFF

D gene: .
clone size: .
V gene: TRBV29-1
J gene: TRBJ2-1
CDR3 DNA: TGCAGCTCGAGCTGGCGGGACCATACTTACAATGAGCAGTTCTTC
CDR3 protein: CSSSWRDHTYNEQFF

D gene: TRBD1
clone size: .
V gene: TRBV28
J gene: TRBJ2-5
CDR3 DNA: TGTGCCAGCAGCTATACCCGGGACAGGGGCCAAGAGACCCAGTACTTC
CDR3 protein: CASSYTRDRGQETQYF

D gene: TRBD2
clone size: .
V gene: TRBV18
J gene: TRBJ2-1
CDR3 DNA: TGTGCCAGCTCACCAATACTAGCGGAGAACAATGAGCAGTTCTTC
CDR3 protein: CASSPILAENNEQFF

D gene: .
clone size: .
V gene: TRBV28
J gene: TRBJ1-5
CDR3 DNA: TGTGCCAGCAGTCGAGAGGGTGGGGCGGGTATGAAGCCCCAGCATTTT
CDR3 protein: CASSREGGAGMKPQHF